The entry that follows covers one T cell receptor beta chain sequence. Its antigen remains unidentified. Within one base of it there is no much larger clone, and no base qualities were kept. The entry originates in a study of OX40 agonist ivuxolimab in advanced cancers. Broadly, across the study: Ivuxolimab, which targeted the costimulatory receptor OX40 (CD134), was an agonistic, fully human IgG2 monoclonal antibody. Patients were allowed to have had prior anti-PD-1, anti-PD-L1 or anti-CTLA-4 therapy, and approximately 40% of the dose-escalation patients had previously received checkpoint inhibitors. Intravenous ivuxolimab was administered to patients every 2 weeks at six dose levels: 0.01, 0.1, 0.3, 1.5, 3 and 10 mg/kg. The point of sequencing TCRbeta in the periphery was to test whether ivuxolimab changed TCR sequence diversity and drove clonal T-cell expansion. Of the 50 to 55 dose-escalation patients, hepatocellular carcinoma was present in about 19, melanoma in around 15, renal cell carcinoma in 9 and head and neck cancer in 9. Partial responses occurred in three dose-escalation patients: two with cutaneous melanoma and one with hepatocellular carcinoma. The paper describes the monotherapy dose-escalation part (N of about 57 patients) of the phase I trial of ivuxolimab. The dose-escalation cohort was roughly 83% male with a mean age of around 64 years, ranging from roughly 23 to 90.

Genomic DNA was extracted from sorted cells for sequencing of the TCRbeta CDR3 region. TCRbeta CDR3 regions were sequenced using the immunoSEQ Assay. Here the immuneACCESS table is served through TCRdb, limited to in-frame sequences with V and J called. Missing clones are a known gap in these copies; in checked studies unresolved V genes cover under half, and the rest lacks a known reason. The sample has 35,000 to 45,000 clones on record, about 80% of them singletons. Of the sample, around a tenth falls within the top ten clones. The paper as a whole reports these results and caveats: At doses of 0.1 to 3.0 mg/kg, clonal expansion of both CD4+ and CD8+ T cells in blood was seen between baseline and week 6. In the 0.1-3.0 mg/kg groups, partial responders were among the patients with the lowest normalized peripheral clonal expansion, particularly in CD8+ T cells. After ivuxolimab, CD8+ T cells had more expanded clones than CD4+ T cells on average. The antigen specificity of the clonally expanded peripheral T cells was not determined. Low levels of normalized T-cell clonal expansion were also seen in some nonresponding patients.

The trial excluded patients who had a history of autoimmune disease or who were on systemic immunosuppression. Peripheral blood for TCR sequencing was collected from all dose cohorts at baseline, on cycle 4 day 1, and on cycle 7 day 1. The samples were taken from a phase I, first-in-human, multicenter, open-label dose-escalation trial of ivuxolimab. Adults with locally advanced or metastatic melanoma, renal cell carcinoma, hepatocellular carcinoma or head and neck squamous cell carcinoma were enrolled in the trial. Before TCR sequencing, CD4+ T cells and CD8+ T cells from peripheral blood were sorted into separate populations. The CDR3 runs 16 residues from the cysteine to the phenylalanine. Just the 48-base CDR3 DNA is kept, in frame starting at base 1. V is clipped by 7 bases and J by 5 bases, and the sequence between their germline boundaries is 20 bases long. Based on the germline V gene, the CDR1 and CDR2 sequences are SNHLY and FYNNEI.

This receptor was taken from an adult with an advanced solid tumor such as melanoma, head and neck, liver or kidney cancer. This chain joins TRBV2 to TRBJ2-2; confidence is insufficient to name the D gene. The sample consisted of CD4+ or CD8+ T cells sorted from blood, taken in a trial of the OX40 agonist ivuxolimab. CDR3 protein: CASKKGSPYTTGELFF. The nucleotide sequence reads TGTGCCAGCAAGAAAGGTTCTCCGTATACTACCGGGGAGCTGTTTTTT. The full variable domain, completed from the reference TRBV2 and TRBJ2-2 proteins outside the CDR3, reads EPEVTQTPSHQVTQMGQEVILRCVPISNHLYFYWYRQILGQKVEFLVSFYNNEISEKSEIFDDQFSVERPDGSNFTLKIRSTKLEDSAMYFCASKKGSPYTTGELFFGEGSRLTVL.